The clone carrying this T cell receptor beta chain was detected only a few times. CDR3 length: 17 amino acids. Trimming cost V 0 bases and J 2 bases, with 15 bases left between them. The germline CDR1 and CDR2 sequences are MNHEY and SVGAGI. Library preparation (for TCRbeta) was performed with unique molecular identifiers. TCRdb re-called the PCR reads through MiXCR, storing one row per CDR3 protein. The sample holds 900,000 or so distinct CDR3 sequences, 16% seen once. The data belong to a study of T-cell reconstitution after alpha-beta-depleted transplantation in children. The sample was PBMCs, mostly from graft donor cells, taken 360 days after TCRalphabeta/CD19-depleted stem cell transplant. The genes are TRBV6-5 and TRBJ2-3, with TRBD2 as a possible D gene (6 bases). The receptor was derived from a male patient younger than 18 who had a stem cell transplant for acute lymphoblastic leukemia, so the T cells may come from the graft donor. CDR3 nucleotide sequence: TGTGCCAGCAGTTACTCTATGCCGGGACTGGACACAGATACGCAGTATTTT. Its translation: CASSYSMPGLDTDTQYF.